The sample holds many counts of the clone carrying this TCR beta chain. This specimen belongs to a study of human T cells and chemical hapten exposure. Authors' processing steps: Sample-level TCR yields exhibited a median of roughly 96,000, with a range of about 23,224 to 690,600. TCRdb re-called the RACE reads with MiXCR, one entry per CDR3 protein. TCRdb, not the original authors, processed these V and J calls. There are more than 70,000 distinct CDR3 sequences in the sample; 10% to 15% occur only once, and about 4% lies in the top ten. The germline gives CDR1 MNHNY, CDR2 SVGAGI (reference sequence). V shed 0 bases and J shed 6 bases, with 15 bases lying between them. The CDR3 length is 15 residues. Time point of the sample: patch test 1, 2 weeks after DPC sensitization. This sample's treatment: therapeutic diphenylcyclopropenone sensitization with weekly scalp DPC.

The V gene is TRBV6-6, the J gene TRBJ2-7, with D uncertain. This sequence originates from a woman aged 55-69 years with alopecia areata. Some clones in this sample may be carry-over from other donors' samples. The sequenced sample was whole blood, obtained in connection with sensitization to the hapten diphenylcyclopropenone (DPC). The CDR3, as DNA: TGTGCCAGCAGTTACTCGAATTACGATTATACCGAGCAGTACTTC. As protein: CASSYSNYDYTEQYF.